These 3 T cell receptor beta chains share one sample of origin, sequenced in a study of a mutant IDH1 vaccine in newly diagnosed glioma. Profiled with immunoSEQ multiplex PCR; TCRdb holds only in-frame clones, not every one. The profile shows around 54,000 clones, 85% to 90% of them singletons. This sample's time point: week 35, safety follow-up. With topical imiquimod, each dose of the vaccine consisted of 300 ug of mutant IDH1 20-mer peptide. These receptors' targets are unknown. This material consisted of PBMCs, taken from a glioma patient whose treatment included an IDH1 peptide vaccine. These receptor sequences come from a middle-aged man with glioma.

The chain joins TRBV29-1 to TRBJ2-7; possible D gene TRBD1, 6 bases. CDR3 size: 15 residues. Germline V gene data show CDR1 as SQVTM and CDR2 as ANQGSEA. Trimming removed 2 bases at V and 3 bases at J, with 17 bases between. CDR3 DNA: TGCAGCGTTGAAAACCGAGGGGGAAGAAGCTACGAGCAGTACTTC. Protein sequence: CSVENRGGRSYEQYF.

This rearrangement joins TRBV4-1 to TRBJ2-7, with TRBD1 as a possible D gene (6 bases). This CDR3 is built from 15 residues. Germline V gene data show CDR1 as MGHRA and CDR2 as YSYEKL. The V end lost 0 bases, the J end lost 6 bases, and 15 bases lay between the germline ends. The CDR3 nucleotides read TGCGCCAGCAGCCAAGATGGAAGGGGGAACCTCGAGCAGTACTTC. This translates into CASSQDGRGNLEQYF.

The chain joins TRBV6-1 to TRBJ2-2; 7 bases map to TRBD1. The junction had 7 bases not matched to a gene; V was cut back by 6 bases and J by 3 bases. The CDR3 has 15 residues. Germline lookup yields CDR1 MNHNS and CDR2 SASEGT. The CDR3 coding sequence is TGTGCCAGCAGGAACCGGGACAGATACACCGGGGAGCTGTTTTTT. Amino acids: CASRNRDRYTGELFF.